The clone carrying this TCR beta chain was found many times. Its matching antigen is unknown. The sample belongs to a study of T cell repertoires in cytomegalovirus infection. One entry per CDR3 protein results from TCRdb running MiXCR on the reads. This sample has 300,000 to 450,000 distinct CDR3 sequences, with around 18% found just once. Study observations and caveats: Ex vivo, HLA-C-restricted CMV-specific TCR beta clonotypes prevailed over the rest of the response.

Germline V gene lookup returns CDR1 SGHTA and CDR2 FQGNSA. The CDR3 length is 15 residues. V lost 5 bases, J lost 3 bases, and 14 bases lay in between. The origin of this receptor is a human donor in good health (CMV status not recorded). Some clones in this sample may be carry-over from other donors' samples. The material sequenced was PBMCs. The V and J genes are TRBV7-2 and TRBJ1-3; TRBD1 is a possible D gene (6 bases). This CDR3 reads CASSPRGFGGNTIYF. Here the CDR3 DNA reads TGTGCCAGCAGCCCCAGGGGATTCGGTGGAAACACCATATATTTT. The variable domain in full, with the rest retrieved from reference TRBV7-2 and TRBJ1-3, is GAGVSQSPSNKVTEKGKDVELRCDPISGHTALYWYRQSLGQGLEFLIYFQGNSAPDKSGLPSDRFSAERTGGSVSTLTIQRTQQEDSAVYLCASSPRGFGGNTIYFGEGSWLTVV.